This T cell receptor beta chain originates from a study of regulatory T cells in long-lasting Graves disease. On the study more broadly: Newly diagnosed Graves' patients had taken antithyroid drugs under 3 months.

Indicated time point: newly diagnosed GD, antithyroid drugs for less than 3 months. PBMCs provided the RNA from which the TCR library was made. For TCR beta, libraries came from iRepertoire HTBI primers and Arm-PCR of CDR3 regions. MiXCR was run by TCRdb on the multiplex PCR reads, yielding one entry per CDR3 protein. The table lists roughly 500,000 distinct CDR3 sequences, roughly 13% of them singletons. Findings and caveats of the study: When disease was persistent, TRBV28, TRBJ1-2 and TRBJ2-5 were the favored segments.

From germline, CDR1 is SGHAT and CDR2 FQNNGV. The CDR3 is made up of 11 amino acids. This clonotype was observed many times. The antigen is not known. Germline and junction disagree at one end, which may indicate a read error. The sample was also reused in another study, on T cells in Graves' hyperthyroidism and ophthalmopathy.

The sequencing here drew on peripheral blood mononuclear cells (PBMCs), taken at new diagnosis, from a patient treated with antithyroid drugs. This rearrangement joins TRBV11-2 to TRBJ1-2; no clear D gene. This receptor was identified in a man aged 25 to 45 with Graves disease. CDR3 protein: CASSFSSNFVF. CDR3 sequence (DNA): TGTGCCAGCAGCTTTTCCTCGAATTTCGTCTTC.